The sequence of this T cell receptor (beta chain) was determined in a study of cytomegalovirus exposure and HLA in healthy donors. Study context: The 120 or so validation repertoires used a platform that matched the one used for the approximately 690 first-cohort repertoires, as a later analysis reported. Study-wide results and limits: Among TCR beta chains, those listed as cytomegalovirus-associated numbered some 160. The classifier reportedly diagnosed cytomegalovirus status with high specificity and sensitivity. Usually a TCR sequence was rare, but some public TCRs were found in many donors.

Libraries were prepared by immunoSEQ multiplex PCR; TCRdb keeps only in-frame clonotypes and omits some of them. The table has some 90,000 clones, around 96% seen once. Germline assignment: CDR1 KGHSH and CDR2 LQKENI. The J segment lost 5 bases and the V segment lost 8 bases, leaving 5 bases of the junction unmatched. CDR3 length: 13 amino acids. Concerning this clone: Antigen specificity is unknown.

The specimen was PBMCs. The V gene is TRBV18, the J gene TRBJ1-1; 10 bases fit TRBD1. The receptor's source is a man in his late teens or twenties in good health and CMV-seronegative. CDR3 coding DNA: TGTGCCAGCGAGGGACAGGGGCGAACTGAAGCTTTCTTT. Its protein product is CASEGQGRTEAFF.